This TCR beta chain was identified during a study of cytomegalovirus exposure and HLA in healthy donors (dated by TCRdb to about 2017). About the investigation overall: An earlier analysis of roughly 500 of the donors reported 250 to 300 Gb of sequence data and about 100 million unique TCR beta sequences from about 179 million T cells. To predict cytomegalovirus infection status, the study brought together high-throughput TCR immunosequencing, statistical association of individual TCRs with disease status, and machine learning. Donor age, sex, ethnicity and CMV serostatus were collected together with the repertoire data. In a later genetic analysis, genome-wide SNP genotypes for about 65% of the roughly 670 donors were used, and that subset was treated as a discovery cohort. HLA typing included class I and class II loci at four-digit resolution. The study used immunosequencing to profile the T cell repertoires of about 670 subjects and linked those repertoires to cytomegalovirus serostatus. About five DR-DQ haplotypes were treated as single units for association and clustering because of strong linkage in the cohort. In a later analysis, previously published TCR beta repertoires from fewer than 750 donors were re-analyzed and high-resolution HLA genotyping was added so that TCR occurrence patterns could be studied. In the later analysis, no new phenotypic data were used to find candidate immune exposures; instead, reliance was placed on TCR beta sequences and their occurrence across donors. Besides the first cohort of 550 to 750 subjects, a separate validation cohort made up of about 120 different subjects was used. Approximately 300 gigabases of sequencing data and around 80 million unique TCR sequences made up an early release that covered 500 to 700 HLA-typed donors. Among some 410 genotyped donors of the cohort, an average of roughly 230,000 unique TCR beta nucleotide sequences was sequenced per donor, of which roughly 18% were non-productive. Of the roughly 400 genotyped donors, over 65% fell in the genetic ancestry cluster associated with self-reported Caucasian donors. In an earlier analysis of a few hundred of the donors, high-throughput TCR beta sequencing was used to judge whether each TCR beta V gene segment behaved as functional or pseudogenic. The number of donors typed differed by locus, with roughly 620-630 for A, B, C, DRB1 and DQB1, 522 for DQA1, 600 to 610 for DPA1, and over 400 for DPB1. The study aimed to test whether cataloging public T cell receptors could reveal signatures of past pathogen exposure. Every discovery cohort repertoire had been produced on one sequencing platform. Paper-wide results and their limitations: The study listed 150 to 200 TCR beta chains as associated with cytomegalovirus. In a later analysis, some 17,000 TCR beta sequences were associated with specific HLA alleles at a false discovery rate of 0.05. Linkage disequilibrium might explain the correlated functional status among segregating V segments, but an unknown experimental factor could not be excluded. In this cohort, only TCR beta chains were sequenced, and detectable features were limited by the absence of alpha or paired-chain data. Compared with the roughly 710-donor mean, donors in an Asian-associated ancestry cluster had fewer N-insertions in productive TCRs, according to a later genetic analysis. The classifier was reported to diagnose cytomegalovirus status with high specificity and sensitivity in both the original cohort and the validation cohort. Because the 87-base-pair reads could not distinguish some IMGT-functional V segments, including TRBV6-2 and TRBV6-3, those segments were excluded. In a later analysis, the rate of TCR association differed among HLA loci, with DRB1 alleles having the most associated TCRs and HLA-C alleles having the fewest. V-gene and J-gene trimming of TCR beta chains was associated with a missense DCLRE1C variant in a later genetic analysis, and the association was replicated in an independent cohort. CMV serostatus was the only immune exposure information available for the cohort. Strong co-occurrence of HLA alleles, especially DR and DQ, made assigning TCR associations to individual alleles difficult. It was suggested by the authors that the approach could potentially be generalized to other disease states and immunological phenotypes. In a later analysis, most CMV-associated TCR beta chains were found to appear HLA-restricted, with HLA associations seemingly driven largely by CMV exposure. Most TCR sequences were observed very rarely across donors, whereas some public TCRs were present in many individuals. The presence/absence analyses assumed that sequencing depth was roughly uniform across donors, and that assumption may not be true. Broadly in line with IMGT annotations, most TCR beta V segments showed up in productive rearrangements about 87% or about 30% of the time in an earlier analysis of 587 of the donors. Several of the top co-occurrence clusters appeared to be linked to parvovirus B19, influenza, CMV and Epstein-Barr virus, according to a later analysis. A few of the identified cytomegalovirus-associated TCR beta chains were confirmed in vitro to be specific for cytomegalovirus antigens. Roughly 17 rarely observed V segments, including chromosome 9 orphons, were excluded from the earlier analysis of approximately 500 of the donors because counts were too low. A later analysis found that HLA-associated TCR beta chains were more clonally expanded and had lower generation probabilities than equally common non-associated chains. The sequencing pipeline was judged likely to have produced a cluster of highly shared sequence variants as a technical artifact. Because HLA typing was missing for some donors at each locus, association tests included only the typed subset. A further reported finding was that TCR beta sequences accurately predicted the HLA-A and HLA-B alleles for most subjects in the first cohort.

The cohort consisted of 600 to 700 healthy bone marrow donors. Cohort members were all nominally healthy when sampled, although unrecorded immune exposures were likely present. The donor was CMV seronegative and was included in the group of hundreds of seronegative cohort members. Each donor provided a peripheral blood sample, and peripheral blood mononuclear cells were used for TCR beta sequencing. The Qiagen DNeasy Blood Extraction Kit was used to extract genomic DNA from the blood cell samples. Notes on this clone: No antigen is known for it. No base qualities exist here, and no much larger clone lies one base off it.

The cysteine opens and the phenylalanine closes a CDR3 of 13 amino acids. Just CDR3 DNA is preserved here, 39 bases in frame from base 1. Via the germline V gene (reference sequence), CDR1 is LNHDA and CDR2 SQIVND. V drops 9 bases and J drops 4 bases, leaving 15 bases in between. Library preparation employed the immunoSEQ multiplex PCR assay. The multiplex PCR relied on a mix of 60 forward primers for TCR Vbeta segments and 13 reverse primers for TCR Jbeta segments. The CDR3 region of rearranged TCR beta genes was amplified from genomic DNA by a multiplex PCR assay. The Illumina HiSeq System was used to sequence the amplified TCR beta libraries as 87-base-pair reads. The paper's data handling went like this. A later analysis counted some 80 million unique TCR beta chains across the 640 or so repertoires, and around 9.9 million of these chains were shared by at least two donors. Raw reads were error-corrected and collapsed into unique sequences with a nearest-neighbor algorithm that merged closely related sequences to remove PCR and sequencing errors. To assign V, D and J gene segments, CDR3 sequences were aligned to IMGT reference sequences. For a sequence to be retained, a match of at least six nucleotides to both a V gene segment and a J gene segment was required. A rearrangement was called productive if the CDR3 had no stop codons and remained in frame with V and J, and every other rearrangement was called non-productive. Following IMGT convention, CDR3 was defined as the stretch from the second conserved V-encoded cysteine up to the conserved J-encoded phenylalanine. The earlier analysis of about 560 of the donors excluded any sequence lacking an unambiguous match to a single V gene segment. In an earlier analysis of roughly 500 of the donors, V segments were called functional above 56.7% productive rearrangements and were called segregating when the between-donor standard deviation exceeded 5%. A statistical classification framework was developed to diagnose cytomegalovirus status using the catalog of TCR beta chain sequences. In a later analysis, TCR nucleotide sequences were compared against IMGT/GENE-DB human TR gene sequences so that V and J genes could be assigned. In a later analysis, CDR3 sequences and most-parsimonious VDJ recombination scenarios were assigned using the TCRdist pipeline. A later analysis defined each TCR beta chain by its CDR3 amino acid sequence plus V-gene family, and excluded reads lacking a unique V-gene family. To address suspected cross-contamination and a sequencing artifact, a later analysis removed roughly 580 highly shared, low-generation-probability nucleotide sequences. In a later analysis, a clonal expansion index was calculated for each public chain from normalized within-repertoire ranks of inferred template counts. In a later analysis, generation probabilities were computed with a VDJ recombination model fitted to out-of-frame rearrangements, and the resulting probabilities were checked against IGoR. In a later analysis, TCR-TCR, TCR-HLA and TCR-CMV co-occurrence was scored with hypergeometric tests, and a repertoire-size bias correction was applied to TCR pairs. False discovery rates were estimated in a later analysis by permuting HLA or CMV assignments 20 times. In a later analysis, co-occurring TCRs were grouped with DBSCAN, and TCRdist sequence similarity was added when clustering was performed within HLA-allele-positive subsets. Repertoires with fewer than 30,000 or more than 120,000 public chains, plus five repertoires with anomalous nucleotide sharing, were excluded from co-occurrence clustering. The source is immuneACCESS, and TCRdb retained only in-frame sequences with V and J called. Part of the clones is not carried over; for the studies checked, unresolved V genes explain less than half of this, and the remainder is unexplained. For V, J and clone size, that table is used; D and trimming come from the DNA. A total of about 190,000 clones appear in this sample, more than 65% of them only once. Of the sample, around 4% is held by the ten largest clones.

Material: PBMCs. The chain joins TRBV19 to TRBJ1-2; the D gene is perhaps TRBD1, on 6 matching bases. This TCR was recovered from a man aged 50-60 years in good health and CMV-seronegative. The CDR3: CASRRDNFYGYTF. The bases read TGTGCCAGCCGCCGGGACAACTTCTATGGCTACACCTTC.